Sequencing of this T cell receptor beta chain was carried out in a study of lymphopenia after photon versus proton radiotherapy. General observations from the study: Post-nadir diversity loss with photons came from oligoclonal expansion, particularly CD8+ Temra cells. Better survival with proton therapy was suggested as possible, not demonstrated. A bigger post-nadir fall in TCR diversity correlated inversely with survival time in deceased patients.

Trimming took off 0 bases at V and 0 bases at J, with 9 bases between the two ends. The CDR3 has 16 residues. Germline loops: CDR1 LNHNV, CDR2 YYDKDF (reference sequence). Sequencing used immunoSEQ multiplex PCR; TCRdb keeps in-frame clones, though not all of them. The sample includes more than 30,000 clones, approximately 92% of them seen just once. Worth noting for this clone: Its antigen is not identified.

This specimen consisted of peripheral blood, obtained from a patient treated with proton-based radiotherapy. The gene calls are TRBV15 and TRBJ1-3; no definite D call. This sequence originates from a woman aged 70 to 79 with pancreatic cancer. Some clones in this sample may be carry-over from other donors' samples. The CDR3, as DNA: TGTGCCACCAGCAGAGATTTACAGAGCTCTGGAAACACCATATATTTT. Protein sequence: CATSRDLQSSGNTIYF.